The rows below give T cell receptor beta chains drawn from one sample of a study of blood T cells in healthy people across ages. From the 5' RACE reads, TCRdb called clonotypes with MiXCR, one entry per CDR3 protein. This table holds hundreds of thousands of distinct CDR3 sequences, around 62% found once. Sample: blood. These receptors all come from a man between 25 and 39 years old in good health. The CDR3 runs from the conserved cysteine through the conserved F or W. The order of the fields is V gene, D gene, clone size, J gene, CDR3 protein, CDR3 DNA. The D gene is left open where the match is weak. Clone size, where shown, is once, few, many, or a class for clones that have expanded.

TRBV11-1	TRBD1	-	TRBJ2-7	CASARDRGDEQYF	TGTGCCAGCGCCAGGGACAGGGGCGACGAGCAGTACTTC
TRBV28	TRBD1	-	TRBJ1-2	CASSPPNRGGYTF	TGTGCCAGCAGTCCGCCCAACAGGGGTGGCTACACCTTC
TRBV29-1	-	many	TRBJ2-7	CSASGGEAYEQYF	TGCAGCGCCAGCGGAGGGGAAGCCTACGAGCAGTACTTC
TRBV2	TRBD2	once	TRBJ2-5	CASSSGLAGGAQYF	TGTGCCAGCAGTTCAGGACTAGCGGGGGGGGCTCAGTACTTC
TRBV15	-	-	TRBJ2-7	CATSGPKQGSYEQYF	TGTGCCACCAGCGGCCCGAAACAGGGTTCCTACGAGCAGTACTTC
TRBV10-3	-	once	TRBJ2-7	CAIRGKYEQYF	TGTGCCATCAGGGGGAAGTACGAGCAGTACTTC
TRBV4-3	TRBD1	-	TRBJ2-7	CASSPGQPQVPYEQYF	TGCGCCAGCAGCCCGGGACAGCCCCAAGTTCCCTACGAGCAGTACTTC
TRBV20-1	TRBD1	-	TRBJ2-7	CSARDGGTGTYEQYF	TGCAGTGCTAGAGATGGAGGGACAGGGACCTACGAGCAGTACTTC
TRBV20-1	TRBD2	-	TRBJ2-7	CSASPGTSGLIGEQYF	TGCAGTGCTAGCCCGGGGACTAGCGGGCTCATCGGCGAGCAGTACTTC
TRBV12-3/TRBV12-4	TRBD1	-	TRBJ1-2	CASRPGQSLGYGYTF	TGTGCCAGCAGACCGGGACAGTCCTTGGGCTATGGCTACACCTTC
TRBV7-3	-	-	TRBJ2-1	CASSLTRERQFF	TGTGCCAGCAGCTTAACCAGGGAGCGGCAGTTCTTC
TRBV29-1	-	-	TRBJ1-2	CSVEGYGAGYTF	TGCAGCGTTGAGGGGTATGGAGCTGGCTACACCTTC
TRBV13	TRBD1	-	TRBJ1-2	CASSNRGQRKNYGYTF	TGTGCCAGCAGCAACAGGGGGCAAAGGAAGAACTATGGCTACACCTTC
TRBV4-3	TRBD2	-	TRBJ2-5	CASSDGLAETQYF	TGCGCCAGCAGCGACGGACTAGCAGAGACCCAGTACTTC
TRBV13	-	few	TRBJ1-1	CASSGMNTEAFF	TGTGCCAGCAGCGGCATGAACACTGAAGCTTTCTTT
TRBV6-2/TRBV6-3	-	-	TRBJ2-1	CASREDGSSYNEQFF	TGTGCCAGCAGGGAGGACGGTAGCTCCTACAATGAGCAGTTCTTC
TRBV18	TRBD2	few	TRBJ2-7	CASSPGLAGGRNEQYF	TGTGCCAGCTCACCCGGACTAGCGGGGGGGCGAAATGAGCAGTACTTC
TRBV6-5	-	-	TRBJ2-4	CASRGASKNIQYF	TGTGCCAGCAGAGGAGCATCCAAAAACATTCAGTACTTC
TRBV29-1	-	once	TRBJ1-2	CSGLVVTGYTF	TGCAGCGGTTTGGTGGTTACTGGCTACACCTTC
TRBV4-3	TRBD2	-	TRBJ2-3	CASSQESSGDADTQYF	TGCGCCAGCAGCCAAGAAAGTAGCGGGGACGCAGATACGCAGTATTTT
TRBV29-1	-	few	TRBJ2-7	CSVENGLGYEQYF	TGCAGCGTTGAAAATGGCTTAGGCTACGAGCAGTACTTC
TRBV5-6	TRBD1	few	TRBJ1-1	CASSQGQGRWGAFF	TGTGCCAGCAGCCAGGGACAGGGGAGATGGGGAGCTTTCTTT
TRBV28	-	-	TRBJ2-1	CASSEHLVRPNYNEQFF	TGTGCCAGCAGTGAGCACCTAGTACGACCAAATTACAATGAGCAGTTCTTC
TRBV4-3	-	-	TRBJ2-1	CASSQTVGGNEQFF	TGCGCCAGCAGCCAAACGGTGGGGGGCAATGAGCAGTTCTTC
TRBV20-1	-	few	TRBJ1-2	CSAREPTNYGYTF	TGCAGTGCTAGAGAACCGACTAACTATGGCTACACCTTC
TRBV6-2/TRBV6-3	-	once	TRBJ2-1	CASSYSITQFF	TGTGCCAGCAGTTACTCGATAACACAGTTCTTC
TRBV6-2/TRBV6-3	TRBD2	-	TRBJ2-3	CASRAGTSGSDTQYF	TGTGCCAGCAGGGCCGGGACTAGCGGTTCAGATACGCAGTATTTT
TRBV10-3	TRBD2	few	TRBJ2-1	CAISVAGGPYNEQFF	TGTGCCATCAGTGTAGCGGGGGGTCCTTACAATGAGCAGTTCTTC
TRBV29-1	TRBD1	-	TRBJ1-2	CSVVGGEDGYTF	TGCAGCGTTGTAGGGGGCGAGGATGGCTACACCTTC
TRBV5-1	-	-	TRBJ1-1	CASSSTGEAFF	TGCGCCAGCAGCTCTACAGGGGAAGCTTTCTTT
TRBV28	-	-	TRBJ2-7	CASSRTPSEQYF	TGTGCCAGCAGTAGAACTCCGTCGGAGCAGTACTTC
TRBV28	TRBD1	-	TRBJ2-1	CASSPPDRGNEQFF	TGTGCCAGCAGCCCCCCGGACAGGGGGAATGAGCAGTTCTTC
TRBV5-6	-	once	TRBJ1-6	CASSLAGGVGYNSPLHF	TGTGCCAGCAGCTTGGCCGGGGGGGTCGGCTATAATTCACCCCTCCACTTT
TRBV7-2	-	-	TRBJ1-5	CASSLEVGPAHF	TGTGCCAGCAGCTTAGAAGTGGGTCCCGCGCATTTT
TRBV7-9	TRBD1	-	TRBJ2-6	CASSGTGDISGANVLTF	TGTGCCAGCAGCGGGACAGGGGACATCTCTGGGGCCAACGTCCTGACTTTC
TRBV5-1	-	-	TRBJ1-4	CASSLRGSPNEKLFF	TGCGCCAGCAGCTTGAGAGGCAGTCCTAATGAAAAACTGTTTTTT
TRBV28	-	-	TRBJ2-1	CASLRRGSYNEQFF	TGTGCCAGCTTACGGCGCGGCTCCTACAATGAGCAGTTCTTC
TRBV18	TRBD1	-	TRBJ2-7	CASSQAGTVGYEQYF	TGTGCCAGCTCACAAGCCGGGACAGTAGGCTACGAGCAGTACTTC
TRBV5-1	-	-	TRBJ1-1	CASSPPANTEAFF	TGCGCCAGCAGCCCTCCAGCGAACACTGAAGCTTTCTTT
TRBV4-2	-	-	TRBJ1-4	CASSQDMGNNEKLFF	TGTGCCAGCAGCCAAGATATGGGTAATAATGAAAAACTGTTTTTT
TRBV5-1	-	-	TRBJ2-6	CASSLVGGGATGANVLTF	TGCGCCAGCAGCTTGGTCGGCGGAGGGGCCACTGGGGCCAACGTCCTGACTTTC
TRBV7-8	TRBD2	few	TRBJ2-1	CASSLPGGYYNEQFF	TGTGCCAGCAGCTTACCCGGGGGGTACTACAATGAGCAGTTCTTC
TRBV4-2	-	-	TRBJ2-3	CASSPTSNTQYF	TGTGCCAGCAGTCCTACTAGTAATACGCAGTATTTT
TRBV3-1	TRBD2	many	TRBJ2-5	CASSQGLAKQETQYF	TGTGCCAGCAGCCAAGGACTAGCGAAGCAAGAGACCCAGTACTTC
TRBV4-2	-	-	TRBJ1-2	CASSPTGGGDFYGYTF	TGTGCCAGCAGCCCTACCGGCGGCGGGGATTTCTATGGCTACACCTTC
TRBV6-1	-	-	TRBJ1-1	CASSEGEGATEAFF	TGTGCCAGCAGTGAAGGGGAAGGGGCCACTGAAGCTTTCTTT
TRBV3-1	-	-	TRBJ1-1	CASSQSYTEAFF	TGTGCCAGCAGCCAGTCCTACACTGAAGCTTTCTTT